These 27 T cell receptor beta chains were all obtained from the same sample, sequenced in a study of a mutant IDH1 vaccine in newly diagnosed glioma. TCRdb keeps only in-frame clones here, not all; method: immunoSEQ multiplex PCR. The sample records tens of thousands of clones, 80% to 95% being singletons. Stated time point: baseline, week 1 (first vaccination visit). Treatment of the sample: pre-vaccination baseline after standard-of-care therapy. The sequencing here drew on PBMCs, taken from a glioma patient treated with radiotherapy, temozolomide or both. Source of these receptors: a man aged 18 to 30 with glioma.

The table lists this clone with a few counts. The chain combines TRBV5-4 with TRBJ1-1, with D unclear. V lost 4 bases, J lost 4 bases, and 17 bases lay in between. The CDR3 sequence is 15 residues long. Germline CDR1 and CDR2: SGHNT and YYREEE (reference sequence). The CDR3 region is CASSLTGSSLTEAFF. The CDR3 DNA reads as TGTGCCAGCAGCCTAACGGGGAGCTCTCTCACTGAAGCTTTCTTT.

The chain has TRBV5-1 and TRBJ2-5, with 9 bases that match TRBD1. The germline V gene encodes CDR1 SGHRS and CDR2 YFSETQ. V was clipped by 5 bases and J by 4 bases; unmatched bases: 6. This CDR3 has 14 amino acids. The CDR3 sequence: CASSSGTGRETQYF. The CDR3 bases are TGCGCCAGCAGTTCCGGGACAGGGAGAGAGACCCAGTACTTC.

This chain links TRBV15 with TRBJ1-4; D not certain. The CDR3 loop spans 16 amino acids. Germline loops: CDR1 LNHNV, CDR2 YYDKDF (reference sequence). V was cut by 2 bases and J by 0 bases, with 10 bases left in between. This CDR3 reads CATSRLLVATNEKLFF. The CDR3 bases are TGTGCCACCAGCAGACTCCTAGTTGCAACTAATGAAAAACTGTTTTTT.

This chain connects TRBV15 to TRBJ2-2; the D gene is possibly TRBD1 (6 bases). CDR3 length equals 15 residues. V shed 2 bases and J shed 4 bases, with 11 bases lying between them. Germline assignment: CDR1 LNHNV and CDR2 YYDKDF (reference sequence). The CDR3 is CATSRSGQFTGELFF. The CDR3 coding sequence is TGTGCCACCAGCAGATCTGGACAGTTCACCGGGGAGCTGTTTTTT. Full variable domain (outside the CDR3, taken from reference TRBV15 and TRBJ2-2): DAMVIQNPRYQVTQFGKPVTLSCSQTLNHNVMYWYQQKSSQAPKLLFHYYDKDFNNEADTPDNFQSRRPNTSFCFLDIRSPGLGDTAMYLCATSRSGQFTGELFFGEGSRLTVL.

In its sample, this clone was seen a few times. The chain combines TRBV29-1 with TRBJ2-7; TRBD2 matches 12 bases. The CDR3 is made up of 13 amino acids. Germline lookup yields CDR1 SQVTM and CDR2 ANQGSEA. V lost 7 bases and J lost 6; bases outside the gene matches: 7. CDR3 region: CSARLAGVPEQYF. The CDR3 DNA sequence: TGCAGCGCCAGACTAGCGGGAGTTCCCGAGCAGTACTTC.

J is TRBJ1-4 and V is TRBV5-1; D unresolved. CDR1 SGHRS and CDR2 YFSETQ come from the germline V gene. The CDR3 totals 14 residues. V lost 0 bases and J lost 0, with 3 bases in between. The DNA of the CDR3 is TGCGCCAGCAGCTTGGCCACAACTAATGAAAAACTGTTTTTT. Translated, it gives CASSLATTNEKLFF.

The rearrangement joins TRBV30 to TRBJ1-3; a weak D match, TRBD1 (5 bases). Looked up from germline, CDR1 is GTSNPN and CDR2 is SVGIG (reference sequence). The CDR3 extends over 13 amino acids. Trimming cost V 1 base and J 2 bases, with 6 bases left between them. The CDR3 sequence is CAWSGGPGNTIYF. In nucleotides, the CDR3 is TGTGCCTGGAGTGGGGGACCTGGAAACACCATATATTTT.

This sequence joins TRBV7-2 and TRBJ1-3, with 7 nucleotides matching TRBD1. In germline, CDR1 is SGHTA, CDR2 FQGNSA. This CDR3 has 15 residues. The V gene end was trimmed by 3 bases and the J gene end by 4 bases; junction bases not matched to a gene: 6. The CDR3 spells CASSFRQGGGNTIYF. In DNA form, the CDR3 reads TGTGCCAGCAGCTTTAGACAGGGTGGAGGAAACACCATATATTTT.

The V call is TRBV5-6, the J call TRBJ2-1; no firm D call. The CDR3 is made up of 15 amino acids. V shed 0 bases and J shed 1 base, with 8 bases lying between them. CDR1 is SGHDT and CDR2 is YYEEEE in the germline V gene. The CDR3 nucleotides read TGTGCCAGCAGCTTGGACTCCCGATCCTACAATGAGCAGTTCTTC. Protein product: CASSLDSRSYNEQFF.

The V and J genes are TRBV19 and TRBJ1-1; D not certain. The CDR3 has 17 amino acids. The V gene's germline CDR1 is LNHDA and CDR2 SQIVND (reference sequence). V was trimmed by 3 bases and J by 0 bases, leaving 17 bases between them. CDR3 residues: CASSIGVRGSMNTEAFF. CDR3 DNA sequence: TGTGCCAGTAGTATTGGGGTCCGCGGATCCATGAACACTGAAGCTTTCTTT.

The chain recombines TRBV9 with TRBJ1-1; a possible D gene is TRBD1 (6 bases). This CDR3 has 18 amino acids. Germline CDR1 reads SGDLS; CDR2 reads YYNGEE. V was trimmed by 2 bases and J by 3 bases, leaving 23 bases between them. CDR3 region: CASSVSVGGAGRYTEAFF. Written as DNA, the CDR3 is TGTGCCAGCAGCGTCAGCGTCGGGGGCGCGGGACGGTACACTGAAGCTTTCTTT. Filled out from reference TRBV9 and TRBJ1-1, the complete variable domain reads DSGVTQTPKHLITATGQRVTLRCSPRSGDLSVYWYQQSLDQGLQFLIQYYNGEERAKGNILERFSAQQFPDLHSELNLSSLELGDSALYFCASSVSVGGAGRYTEAFFGQGTRLTVV.

Concerning this clone itself: A read error may produce the germline difference seen at one junction end. The chain couples TRBV6-4 to TRBJ2-1, with 9 bases aligning to TRBD2. The CDR3 is made up of 16 amino acids. Germline CDR1 and CDR2: MRHNA and SNTAGT. The CDR3: CASSEETSGSPSELFF. Written as DNA, the CDR3 is TGTGCCAGCAGTGAGGAAACTAGCGGGTCGCCCAGTGAGCTGTTCTTC.

Relative to its sample, this clone is medium-sized. The chain recombines TRBV5-4 with TRBJ1-1; D unresolved. This CDR3 has 13 amino acids. The ends were cut back, 0 bases at V and 6 bases at J, with 9 bases in the middle. Germline lookup yields CDR1 SGHNT and CDR2 YYREEE (reference sequence). The DNA for the CDR3 is TGTGCCAGCAGCTTGGACGTGGCCCCTGAAGCTTTCTTT. Its protein is CASSLDVAPEAFF.

The chain has TRBV6-6 and TRBJ1-1; D possibly corresponds to TRBD1 (6 bases). The CDR3 covers 15 residues. V lost 2 bases to trimming and J lost 4 bases, with 14 bases between them. From germline, CDR1 is MNHNY and CDR2 SVGAGI (reference sequence). CDR3 residues: CASSYRGGGSTEAFF. The CDR3 DNA follows: TGTGCCAGCAGTTACCGAGGGGGAGGGAGCACTGAAGCTTTCTTT.

The rearrangement links TRBV5-6 to TRBJ2-4; D unresolved. CDR3 length: 13 residues. V was shortened by 3 bases and J by 8 bases, with 12 bases between the two germline ends. CDR1 and CDR2 from the germline V gene are SGHDT and YYEEEE. CDR3 residues: CASSSKYVDIQYF. Written as DNA, the CDR3 is TGTGCCAGCAGCTCTAAATACGTAGACATTCAGTACTTC.

The chain uses TRBV19 and TRBJ1-2; D perhaps matches TRBD1 (5 bases). The CDR3 consists of 15 residues. Germline CDR1 LNHDA, CDR2 SQIVND (reference sequence). V dropped 8 bases and J dropped 4 bases, with 20 bases sitting between them. CDR3 protein: CASEGPGRLAYGYTF. DNA for the CDR3: TGTGCCAGTGAAGGCCCGGGACGCCTAGCCTATGGCTACACCTTC.

The chain recombines TRBV9 with TRBJ2-2; 9 bases agree with TRBD2. CDR3 length: 17 residues. Germline V gives CDR1 SGDLS, CDR2 YYNGEE. Trimming at V came to 2 bases and at J to 9 bases, leaving 14 bases not matched to a gene. CDR3 amino acids: CASSVGSGSTGRRELFF. The CDR3 DNA follows: TGTGCCAGCAGCGTCGGTAGCGGGAGTACGGGCCGCCGGGAGCTGTTTTTT.

The chain has TRBV10-3 and TRBJ2-5; a weak D match, TRBD1 (6 bases). This CDR3 has 16 residues. Germline V CDR1 and CDR2: ENHRY, SYGVKD. Trimming shortened V by 6 bases and J by 5 bases, and 22 bases separated the two germline ends. Here the CDR3 DNA reads TGTGCCATCAGGGCCAAAGGGCAGGGGTTTGGGGAGACCCAGTACTTC. Its protein is CAIRAKGQGFGETQYF.

With respect to this clone: Compared with germline, one end of the junction differs, possibly owing to a read error. The gene calls are TRBV25-1 and TRBJ1-2, with D hard to call. Germline V gene data show CDR1 as MGHDK and CDR2 as SYGVNS. The CDR3 extends over 13 amino acids. CDR3: CASSAPGNYGYTF. As DNA, the CDR3 is TGTGCCAGCAGCGCCCCAGGTAACTACGGCTACACCTTC.

This chain connects TRBV4-2 to TRBJ2-2; no clear D. The CDR3 is made up of 12 amino acids. Germline loops: CDR1 LGHNA, CDR2 YNFKEQ. Trimming removed 3 bases at V and 3 bases at J, with 2 bases between. This CDR3 is CASSQYTGELFF. CDR3 sequence (DNA): TGTGCCAGCAGCCAGTACACCGGGGAGCTGTTTTTT.

This clone came up a few times. The gene calls are TRBV30 and TRBJ1-3; D is undetermined. V lost 8 bases to trimming and J lost 7 bases, with 15 bases between them. The CDR3 loop spans 12 amino acids. The germline V gene has CDR1 GTSNPN and CDR2 SVGIG (reference sequence). CDR3 region: CAGGLSRNTIYF. DNA of the CDR3: TGTGCCGGAGGTTTGTCTCGGAACACCATATATTTT.

V is TRBV29-1 and J is TRBJ1-1; D remains ambiguous. Germline V gene sequence: CDR1 SQVTM, CDR2 ANQGSEA. The CDR3 has 12 residues. V was clipped by 4 bases and J by 3 bases, with 9 bases between them. The CDR3 sequence: CSVVGSYTEAFF. The CDR3 DNA sequence: TGCAGCGTTGTCGGGAGTTACACTGAAGCTTTCTTT.

The chain has TRBV2 and TRBJ1-5; possible D gene TRBD1, 5 bases. Trimming took 2 bases from V and 6 from J, leaving 11 bases between them. The germline V gene has CDR1 SNHLY and CDR2 FYNNEI. The CDR3 has 14 residues. This chain's CDR3 is CASSENGAGQPQHF. DNA for the CDR3: TGTGCCAGCAGTGAAAATGGGGCAGGTCAGCCCCAGCATTTT.

V gene TRBV28 combines with J gene TRBJ1-3; tentative D call: TRBD1 (5 bases). V lost 4 bases and J 1 base, leaving 8 bases between the germline ends. Germline CDR1 is MDHEN and CDR2 is SYDVKM. This CDR3 region has 14 residues. The CDR3 DNA reads TGTGCCAGCAGTTCAGACAGATCTGGAAACACCATATATTTT. Amino acids: CASSSDRSGNTIYF.

The V and J genes are TRBV5-1 and TRBJ2-5, with a tentative D call TRBD2 (6 bases). CDR1 and CDR2 from the germline V gene are SGHRS and YFSETQ. The CDR3 sequence is 14 residues long. V was cut by 1 base and J by 10 bases, with 17 bases left in between. The CDR3 region has the DNA TGCGCCAGCAGCTTGTCAGCGGGCCGGGATAACCAGTACTTC. Its translation: CASSLSAGRDNQYF.

The chain couples TRBV4-2 to TRBJ2-2; D unclear. CDR1 is LGHNA, CDR2 YNFKEQ, per germline. This CDR3 region has 15 residues. V was shortened by 1 base and J by 3 bases, with 9 bases between the two germline ends. The CDR3 is CASSQAGRHTGELFF. CDR3 DNA: TGTGCCAGCAGCCAAGCCGGACGGCACACCGGGGAGCTGTTTTTT.

V gene TRBV30 combines with J gene TRBJ2-7; D ambiguous. This CDR3 region has 13 residues. V lost 0 bases, J lost 3 bases, and 9 bases lay in between. In germline, CDR1 is GTSNPN, CDR2 SVGIG (reference sequence). The CDR3 reads CAWSVGAIYEQYF. In nucleotides, the CDR3 is TGTGCCTGGAGTGTAGGAGCTATCTACGAGCAGTACTTC.